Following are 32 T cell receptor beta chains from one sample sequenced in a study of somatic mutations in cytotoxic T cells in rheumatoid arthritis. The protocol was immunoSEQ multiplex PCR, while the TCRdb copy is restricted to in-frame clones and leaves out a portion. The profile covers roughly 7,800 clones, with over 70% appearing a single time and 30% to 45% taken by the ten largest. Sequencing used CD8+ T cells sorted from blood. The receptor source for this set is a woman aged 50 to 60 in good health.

The CDR3 reads CASSDPGQEAFF. For the CDR3, the DNA is TGTGCCAGCAGTGACCCGGGACAGGAAGCTTTCTTT. This rearrangement joins TRBV6-5 to TRBJ1-1; 7 bases align to TRBD1. V lost 5 bases to trimming and J lost 8 bases; unmatched junction nucleotides: 5. CDR1 MNHEY and CDR2 SVGAGI come from the germline V gene. The CDR3 is 12 residues long.

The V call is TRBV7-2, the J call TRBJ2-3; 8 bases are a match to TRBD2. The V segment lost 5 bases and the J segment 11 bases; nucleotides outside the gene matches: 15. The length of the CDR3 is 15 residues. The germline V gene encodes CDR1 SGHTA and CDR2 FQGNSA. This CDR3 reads CASSTSGGSGDGQYF. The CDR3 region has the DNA TGTGCCAGCAGCACCAGCGGGGGATCGGGGGATGGGCAGTATTTT.

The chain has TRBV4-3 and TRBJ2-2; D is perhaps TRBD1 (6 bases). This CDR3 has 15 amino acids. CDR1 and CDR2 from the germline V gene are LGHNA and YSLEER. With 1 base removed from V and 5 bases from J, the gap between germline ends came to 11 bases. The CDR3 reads CASSQVLTGTGELFF. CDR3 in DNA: TGCGCCAGCAGCCAAGTCCTGACAGGAACCGGGGAGCTGTTTTTT.

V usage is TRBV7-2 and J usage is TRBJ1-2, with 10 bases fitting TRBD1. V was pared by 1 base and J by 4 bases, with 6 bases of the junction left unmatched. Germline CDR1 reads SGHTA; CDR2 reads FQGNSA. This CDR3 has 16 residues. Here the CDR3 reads CASSLDPTGGSYGYTF. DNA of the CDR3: TGTGCCAGCAGCTTAGACCCGACAGGGGGCTCCTATGGCTACACCTTC. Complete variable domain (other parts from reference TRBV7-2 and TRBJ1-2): GAGVSQSPSNKVTEKGKDVELRCDPISGHTALYWYRQSLGQGLEFLIYFQGNSAPDKSGLPSDRFSAERTGGSVSTLTIQRTQQEDSAVYLCASSLDPTGGSYGYTFGSGTRLTVV.

CDR3 in DNA: TGCGCCAGCAGTGTGACAGGGTACACTGAAGCTTTCTTT. Translation gives CASSVTGYTEAFF. The rearrangement links TRBV5-1 to TRBJ1-1, with 7 bases matching TRBD1. Germline loops: CDR1 SGHRS, CDR2 YFSETQ. The CDR3 is 13 residues long. V shed 5 bases and J 3 bases; nucleotides not matched to a gene: 4.

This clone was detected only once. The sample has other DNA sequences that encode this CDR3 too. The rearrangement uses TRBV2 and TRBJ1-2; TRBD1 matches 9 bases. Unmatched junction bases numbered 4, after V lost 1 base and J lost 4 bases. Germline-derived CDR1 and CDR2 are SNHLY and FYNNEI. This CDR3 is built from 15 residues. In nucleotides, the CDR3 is TGTGCCAGCAGTGAAGGACAGGGGGGACTCTATGGCTACACCTTC. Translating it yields CASSEGQGGLYGYTF.

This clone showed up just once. The CDR3 loop is CASSPDRLSSYEQYF. DNA for the CDR3: TGTGCCAGCTCTCCGGACAGGTTGAGCTCCTACGAGCAGTACTTC. The V and J genes are TRBV18 and TRBJ2-7, with TRBD1 matching 7 bases. Germline V lookup: CDR1 KGHSH, CDR2 LQKENI. Germline trimming cut 6 bases from V and 0 bases from J; bases unmatched to any gene: 8. There are 15 residues in the CDR3.

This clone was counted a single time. DNA for the CDR3: TGTGCCAGCAGAGGGACTACCTCCTACGAGCAGTACTTC. This encodes CASRGTTSYEQYF. J is TRBJ2-7 and V is TRBV2; 7 nucleotides agree with TRBD2. The CDR3 loop spans 13 amino acids. CDR1 and CDR2 from the germline V gene are SNHLY and FYNNEI. V shed 6 bases and J 0 bases; nucleotides not matched to a gene: 2.

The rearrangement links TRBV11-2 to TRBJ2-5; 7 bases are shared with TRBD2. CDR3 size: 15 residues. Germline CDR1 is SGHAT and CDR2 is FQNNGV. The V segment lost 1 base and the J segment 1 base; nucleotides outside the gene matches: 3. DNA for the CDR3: TGTGCCAGCAGCTTAGTGGGGGGGACCCAAGAGACCCAGTACTTC. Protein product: CASSLVGGTQETQYF.

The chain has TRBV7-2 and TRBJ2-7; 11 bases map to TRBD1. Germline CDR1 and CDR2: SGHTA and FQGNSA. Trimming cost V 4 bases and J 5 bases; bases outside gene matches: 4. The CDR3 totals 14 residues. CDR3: CASSSTGQGDEQYF. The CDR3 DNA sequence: TGTGCCAGCAGCTCGACGGGACAGGGGGACGAGCAGTACTTC.

CDR3 sequence reads: CASSQRQGPSSEAFF. As DNA, the CDR3 is TGCGCCAGCAGCCAAAGACAGGGGCCCTCCTCTGAAGCTTTCTTT. The chain uses TRBV4-1 and TRBJ1-1, with 8 bases fitting TRBD1. The CDR3 extends over 15 amino acids. Per germline, CDR1 MGHRA and CDR2 YSYEKL. The trim removed 2 bases at V and 6 bases at J, leaving 8 bases unmatched.

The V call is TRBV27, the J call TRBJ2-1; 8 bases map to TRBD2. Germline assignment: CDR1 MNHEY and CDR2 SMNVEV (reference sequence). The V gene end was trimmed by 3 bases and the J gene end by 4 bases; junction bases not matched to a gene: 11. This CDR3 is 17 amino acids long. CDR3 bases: TGTGCCAGCAGTTTTTCGCGGGGGGCCGGCGTGTACAATGAGCAGTTCTTC. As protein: CASSFSRGAGVYNEQFF.

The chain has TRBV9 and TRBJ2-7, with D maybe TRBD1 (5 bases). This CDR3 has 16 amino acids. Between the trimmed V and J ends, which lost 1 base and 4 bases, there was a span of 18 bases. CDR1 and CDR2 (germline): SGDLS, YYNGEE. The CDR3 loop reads CASSVFPTDMGYEQYF. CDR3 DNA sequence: TGTGCCAGCAGCGTATTCCCGACAGATATGGGATACGAGCAGTACTTC.

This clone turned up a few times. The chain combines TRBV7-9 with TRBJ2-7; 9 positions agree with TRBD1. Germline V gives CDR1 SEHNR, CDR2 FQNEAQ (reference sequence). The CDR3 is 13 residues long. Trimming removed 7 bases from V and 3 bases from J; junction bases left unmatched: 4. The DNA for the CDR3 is TGTGCCAGCACGGGGGACAGGGTCTACGAGCAGTACTTC. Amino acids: CASTGDRVYEQYF.

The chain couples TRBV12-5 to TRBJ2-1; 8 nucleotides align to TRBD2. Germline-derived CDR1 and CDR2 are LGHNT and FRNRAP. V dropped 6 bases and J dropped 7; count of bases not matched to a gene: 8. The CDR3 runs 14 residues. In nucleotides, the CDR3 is TGTGCTAGTGGCACGGGACTAGTCGGTAATGAGCAGTTCTTC. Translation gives CASGTGLVGNEQFF.

As DNA, the CDR3 is TGCGCCAGCAGCCAAGATTGGGCGGGGGGGTTTAACACAGATACGCAGTATTTT. The encoded protein is CASSQDWAGGFNTDTQYF. The rearrangement joins TRBV4-3 to TRBJ2-3, with 9 positions matching TRBD2. CDR1 and CDR2 from the germline V gene are LGHNA and YSLEER. V was clipped by 0 bases and J by 2 bases; unmatched bases: 9. This CDR3 contains 18 residues.

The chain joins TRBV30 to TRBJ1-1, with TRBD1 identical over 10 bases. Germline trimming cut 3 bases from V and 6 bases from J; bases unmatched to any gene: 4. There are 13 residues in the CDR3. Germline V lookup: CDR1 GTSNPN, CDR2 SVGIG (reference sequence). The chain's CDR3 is CAWRGDRGPEAFF. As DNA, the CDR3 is TGTGCCTGGAGGGGGGACAGGGGCCCTGAAGCTTTCTTT.

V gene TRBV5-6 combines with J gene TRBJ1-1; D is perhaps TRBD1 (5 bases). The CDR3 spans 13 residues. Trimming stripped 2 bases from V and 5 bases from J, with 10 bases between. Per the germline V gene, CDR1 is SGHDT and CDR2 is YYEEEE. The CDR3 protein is CASSFGAGTEAFF. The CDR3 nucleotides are TGTGCCAGCAGCTTTGGGGCGGGGACTGAAGCTTTCTTT.

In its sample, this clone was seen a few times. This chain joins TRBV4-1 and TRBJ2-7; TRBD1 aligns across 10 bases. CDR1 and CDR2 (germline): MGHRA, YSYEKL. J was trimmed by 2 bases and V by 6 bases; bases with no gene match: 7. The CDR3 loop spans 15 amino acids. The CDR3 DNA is TGCGCCAGCAGACCCGGGACAGGGGCGACCTACGAGCAGTACTTC. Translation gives CASRPGTGATYEQYF.

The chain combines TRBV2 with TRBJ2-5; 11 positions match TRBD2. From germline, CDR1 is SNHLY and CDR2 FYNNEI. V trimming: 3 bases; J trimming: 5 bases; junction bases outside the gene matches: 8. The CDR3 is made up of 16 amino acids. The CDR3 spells CASSDTSGGGDETQYF. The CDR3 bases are TGTGCCAGCAGTGACACTAGCGGGGGTGGTGACGAGACCCAGTACTTC.

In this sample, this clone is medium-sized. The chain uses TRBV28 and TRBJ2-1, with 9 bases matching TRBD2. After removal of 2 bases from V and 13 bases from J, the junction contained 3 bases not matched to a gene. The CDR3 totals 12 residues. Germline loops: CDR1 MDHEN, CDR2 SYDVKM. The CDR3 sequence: CASSLQRGEQFF. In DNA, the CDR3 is TGTGCCAGCAGTTTACAGCGGGGGGAACAGTTCTTC. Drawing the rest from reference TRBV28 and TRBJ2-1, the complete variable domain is DVKVTQSSRYLVKRTGEKVFLECVQDMDHENMFWYRQDPGLGLRLIYFSYDVKMKEKGDIPEGYSVSREKKERFSLILESASTNQTSMYLCASSLQRGEQFFGPGTRLTVL.

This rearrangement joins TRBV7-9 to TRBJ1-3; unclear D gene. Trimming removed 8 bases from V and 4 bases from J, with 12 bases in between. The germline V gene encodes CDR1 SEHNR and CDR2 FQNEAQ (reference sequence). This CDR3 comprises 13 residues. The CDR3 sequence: CASGPSEGNTIYF. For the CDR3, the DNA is TGTGCCAGCGGGCCGTCCGAGGGAAACACCATATATTTT.

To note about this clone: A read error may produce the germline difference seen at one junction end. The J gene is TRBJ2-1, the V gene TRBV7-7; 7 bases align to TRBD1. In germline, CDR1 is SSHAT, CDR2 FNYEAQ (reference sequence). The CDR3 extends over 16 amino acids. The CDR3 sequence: CASSLGPATGMNEQFF. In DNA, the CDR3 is TGTGCTAGCAGCTTAGGTCCCGCGACAGGGATGAATGAGCAGTTCTTC. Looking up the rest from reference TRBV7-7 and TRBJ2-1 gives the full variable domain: GAGVSQSPRYKVTKRGQDVTLRCDPISSHATLYWYQQALGQGPEFLTYFNYEAQPDKSGLPSDRFSAERPEGSISTLTIQRTEQRDSAMYRCASSLGPATGMNEQFFGPGTRLTVL.

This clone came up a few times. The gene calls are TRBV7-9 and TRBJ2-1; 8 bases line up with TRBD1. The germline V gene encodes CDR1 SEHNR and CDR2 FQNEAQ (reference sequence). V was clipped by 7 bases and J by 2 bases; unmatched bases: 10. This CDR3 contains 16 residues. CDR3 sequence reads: CASTSMDRVPYNEQFF. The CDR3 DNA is TGTGCCAGCACCTCGATGGACAGGGTTCCCTACAATGAGCAGTTCTTC. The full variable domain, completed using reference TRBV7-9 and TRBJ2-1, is DTGVSQNPRHKITKRGQNVTFRCDPISEHNRLYWYRQTLGQGPEFLTYFQNEAQLEKSRLLSDRFSAERPKGSFSTLEIQRTEQGDSAMYLCASTSMDRVPYNEQFFGPGTRLTVL.

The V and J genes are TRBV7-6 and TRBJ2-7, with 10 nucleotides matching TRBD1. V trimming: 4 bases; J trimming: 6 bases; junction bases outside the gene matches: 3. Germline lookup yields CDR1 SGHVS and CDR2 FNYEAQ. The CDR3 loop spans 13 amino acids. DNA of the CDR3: TGTGCCAGCAGCTCTGGGACAGGGGTCGAGCAGTACTTC. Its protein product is CASSSGTGVEQYF.

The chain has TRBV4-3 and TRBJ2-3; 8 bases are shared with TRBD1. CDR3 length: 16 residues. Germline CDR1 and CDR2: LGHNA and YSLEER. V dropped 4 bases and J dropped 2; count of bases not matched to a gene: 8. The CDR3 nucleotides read TGCGCCAGCAGCCCCCGTCAGGGGGCCCTCACAGATACGCAGTATTTT. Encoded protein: CASSPRQGALTDTQYF.

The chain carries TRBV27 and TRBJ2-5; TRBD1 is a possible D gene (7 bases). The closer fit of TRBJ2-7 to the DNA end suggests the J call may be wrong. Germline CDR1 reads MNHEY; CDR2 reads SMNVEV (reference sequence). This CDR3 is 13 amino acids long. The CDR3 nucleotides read TGTGCCAGCAGCCCCCAGGGGGGATACGAGCAGTACTTC. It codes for CASSPQGGYEQYF.

CDR3 amino acids: CASSLAGGSSREQYF. The CDR3 DNA reads TGTGCCAGCAGCTTAGCGGGGGGATCCTCGCGGGAGCAGTACTTC. The rearrangement links TRBV7-6 to TRBJ2-7; D might be TRBD2 (6 bases). Germline V gene data show CDR1 as SGHVS and CDR2 as FNYEAQ. The V and J ends lost 0 bases and 7 bases respectively, with 16 bases between them. This CDR3 comprises 15 residues.

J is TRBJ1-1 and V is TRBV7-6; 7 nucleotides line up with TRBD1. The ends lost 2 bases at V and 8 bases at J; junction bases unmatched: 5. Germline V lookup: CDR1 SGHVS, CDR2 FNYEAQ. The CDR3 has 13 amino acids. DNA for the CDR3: TGTGCCAGCAGCTTACGGTCGACAGGGGAAGCTTTCTTT. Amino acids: CASSLRSTGEAFF.

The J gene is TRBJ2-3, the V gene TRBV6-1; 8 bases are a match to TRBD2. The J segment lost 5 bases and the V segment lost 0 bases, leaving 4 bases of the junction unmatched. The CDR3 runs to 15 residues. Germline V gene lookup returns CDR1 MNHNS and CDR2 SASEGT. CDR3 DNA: TGTGCCAGCAGTGAAGCAATTGCGGGGGGAGATACGCAGTATTTT. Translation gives CASSEAIAGGDTQYF.

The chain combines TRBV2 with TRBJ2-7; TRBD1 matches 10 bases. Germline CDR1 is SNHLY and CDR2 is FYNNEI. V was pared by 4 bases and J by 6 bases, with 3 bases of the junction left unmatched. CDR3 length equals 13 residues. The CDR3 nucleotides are TGTGCCAGCAGTGTCCGGGACAGGGGCGAGCAGTACTTC. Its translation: CASSVRDRGEQYF.

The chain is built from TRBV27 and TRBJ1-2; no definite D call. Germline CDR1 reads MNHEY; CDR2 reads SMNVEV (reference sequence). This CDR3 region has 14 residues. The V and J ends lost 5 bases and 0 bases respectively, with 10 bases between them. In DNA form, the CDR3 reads TGTGCCAGCAGTCCTCTTAGTTCTAACTATGGCTACACCTTC. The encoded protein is CASSPLSSNYGYTF.